This T cell receptor beta chain was sequenced during a study of cytomegalovirus exposure and HLA in healthy donors. Study-wide points: According to the study, roughly 160 TCR beta chains were cytomegalovirus-associated.

Per the germline V gene, CDR1 is SGHTA and CDR2 is FQGNSA. The V gene end was trimmed by 0 bases and the J gene end by 4 bases; junction bases not matched to a gene: 6. CDR3 length: 16 amino acids. With regard to this clone: As yet, its antigen is unknown.

The PCR employed 60 Vbeta primers together with 13 Jbeta primers. TCRdb's copy holds only in-frame clones and misses some; the assay was immunoSEQ multiplex PCR. The data contain around 120,000 clones, about four fifths of them singletons. This chain connects TRBV7-2 to TRBJ2-5; 9 nucleotides line up with TRBD2. The sequenced sample was PBMCs. The sequence derives from a woman aged 40 to 50 in good health and CMV-seronegative. The CDR3 bases are TGTGCCAGCAGCTTAGCTAGCGGGAGAAGTGGAGAGACCCAGTACTTC. Amino acids: CASSLASGRSGETQYF.